This entry is about one TCR beta chain. Germline V gene lookup returns CDR1 MNHEY and CDR2 SVGAGI. Trimming cost V 6 bases and J 4 bases, with 13 bases left between them. This CDR3 is 14 amino acids long. Participants came from about 24 US areas, aged about 18 to 89 years. Assay: immunoSEQ multiplex PCR; the TCRdb copy retains only in-frame clones and omits some. The sample has around 250,000 clones, around 84% seen once. The record originates from a study of blood T cell repertoires in COVID-19. Sequenced sample: PBMCs or T cells enriched from blood (not recorded which). The genes are TRBV6-5 and TRBJ1-5; TRBD1 might be the D (5 bases). This receptor was taken from a man aged 35 to 55 who had been exposed to COVID-19. CDR3 sequence: CASSRDSKNQPQHF. For the CDR3, the DNA is TGTGCCAGCAGCAGGGACTCGAAAAATCAGCCCCAGCATTTT.